Included here is one TCR beta chain sequence, with context. This record belongs to a study of blood T cell repertoires in COVID-19. Turning to the study itself: Samples representing acute and convalescent COVID-19 were sourced from the United States, Italy and Spain.

This CDR3 comprises 13 residues. V was clipped by 0 bases and J by 8 bases, with 10 bases between them. Germline V gives CDR1 KGHSH, CDR2 LQKENI. As handled by the study authors: Reference gene primer amplification yielded estimated nucleated cell counts. Clones were sequenced by immunoSEQ multiplex PCR, and TCRdb holds only the in-frame ones, with some missing. V, J and clone size were drawn from that table, and D and trimming were deduced from the DNA. The sample consists of roughly 400,000 clones, less than 95% of them appearing once. Each participant's cohort was designated according to participant-reported clinical history. Two negative PCRs, clearance, or symptom resolution characterized the recovered Cohort 3 donors.

V gene TRBV18 combines with J gene TRBJ1-2; D is uncertain. Sequenced sample: PBMCs or T cells enriched from blood (not recorded which). The clonotype originates from a man younger than 35 who had recovered from COVID-19. CDR3 sequence reads: CASSPPQGGGYTF. In nucleotides, the CDR3 is TGTGCCAGCTCACCACCCCAAGGAGGAGGCTACACCTTC.